The entry below gives a single TCR beta chain sequence along with its context. Its matching antigen is unknown. Expressed TCRB transcripts were sequenced after all isolated RNA was converted to cDNA. Sequenced by immunoSEQ multiplex PCR; TCRdb stores in-frame clones only, minus some. The table has around 240,000 clones, roughly two thirds seen once; the top ten hold 0.053%. A single heparinised draw of about 100 mL on average was taken per donor. A CD45RO/CCR7/CD25/CD127/CD95/CD27 panel sorted naive, central memory, regulatory and stem cell-like memory CD4+ cells. Sort purity for all populations was recorded as exceeding 98%. Germline assignment: CDR1 MGHRA and CDR2 YSYEKL. The V and J ends lost 3 bases and 1 base respectively, with 11 bases between them. The CDR3 loop spans 15 amino acids. The source of the sample is a study of beta chain features in type 1 diabetes. Findings of the study overall: The naive, central memory and Treg TCRB repertoires of patients appeared to be more similar to one another than those of healthy donors.

The chain has TRBV4-1 and TRBJ2-3, with TRBD2 as a possible D gene (6 bases). This sequence was found in a man between 25 and 39 years old in good health. What was sequenced was naive CD4+ T cells from blood. The CDR3 region has the DNA TGCGCCAGCAGCCAGCGGGAACCCCGCACAGATACGCAGTATTTT. Protein sequence: CASSQREPRTDTQYF.